Listed here are 31 T cell receptor beta chains from one sample, sequenced in a study of blood T cell repertoires in COVID-19 (dated by TCRdb to 2020 to 2021). Library creation used the immunoSEQ multiplex PCR assay. Not all clones reach the TCRdb copy of this immuneACCESS table, which keeps in-frame sequences only. Checked studies attribute under half of the gap to unresolved V genes and leave the rest unexplained. For this sample the table gives 150,000 or so clones, of which 80% to 90% were detected only once. The ten largest clones represent around 15% of the sample. The sequencing sample was made of peripheral blood. These receptor sequences come from a man between 18 and 35 years old with COVID-19, enrolled during active disease.

This chain connects TRBV27 to TRBJ1-1, with 10 positions matching TRBD1. The CDR3 covers 15 residues. Germline trimming cut 7 bases from V and 1 base from J; bases unmatched to any gene: 6. CDR1 MNHEY and CDR2 SMNVEV come from the germline V gene (reference sequence). CDR3 protein: CASTRTGGQNTEAFF. CDR3 in DNA: TGTGCCAGCACGCGGACAGGGGGACAGAACACTGAAGCTTTCTTT.

In this sample, this clone turned up a few times. The chain combines TRBV28 with TRBJ1-5, with 9 bases identical to TRBD1. This CDR3 comprises 15 residues. Trimming cost V 3 bases and J 3 bases; bases outside gene matches: 3. In germline, CDR1 is MDHEN, CDR2 SYDVKM. CDR3 in DNA: TGTGCCAGCAGTTTCGACAGGGGGGCCAATCAGCCCCAGCATTTT. Translating it yields CASSFDRGANQPQHF.

The rearrangement links TRBV6-5 to TRBJ2-5, with D possibly being TRBD1 (5 bases). The germline V gene encodes CDR1 MNHEY and CDR2 SVGAGI. Trimming stripped 6 bases from V and 5 bases from J, with 19 bases between. This CDR3 contains 15 residues. This CDR3 is CASSLRRTGQETQYF. The CDR3, as DNA: TGTGCCAGCAGCCTGAGGCGTACAGGTCAGGAGACCCAGTACTTC.

This chain links TRBV14 with TRBJ2-1; TRBD2 aligns across 8 bases. CDR3 size: 14 residues. The V gene end was trimmed by 4 bases and the J gene end by 5 bases; junction bases not matched to a gene: 4. Germline lookup yields CDR1 SGHDN and CDR2 FVKESK. This CDR3 is CASSRLLADNEQFF. In DNA form, the CDR3 reads TGTGCCAGCAGCCGTCTACTAGCGGACAATGAGCAGTTCTTC.

V usage is TRBV28 and J usage is TRBJ2-7; D uncertain. CDR1 and CDR2 from the germline V gene are MDHEN and SYDVKM. This CDR3 has 14 amino acids. V dropped 4 bases and J dropped 0 bases, with 10 bases sitting between them. In DNA form, the CDR3 reads TGTGCCAGCAGTTCGCCCTACAGCTCCTACGAGCAGTACTTC. Amino acid sequence: CASSSPYSSYEQYF.

This clone appeared a single time. V gene TRBV15 combines with J gene TRBJ1-2, with a possible D match to TRBD1 (6 bases). V lost 0 bases to trimming and J lost 2 bases, with 19 bases between them. Germline assignment: CDR1 LNHNV and CDR2 YYDKDF (reference sequence). CDR3 size: 18 residues. This CDR3 is CATSRDFVQGGNNYGYTF. CDR3 sequence (DNA): TGTGCCACCAGCAGAGATTTCGTACAGGGAGGGAACAACTATGGCTACACCTTC.

The CDR3 bases are TGTGCCAGTAGTAGCCCCCCAGGCGAGCAGTACTTC. Amino acids: CASSSPPGEQYF. The V call is TRBV19, the J call TRBJ2-7; D is ambiguous. V lost 4 bases to trimming and J lost 6 bases, with 10 bases between them. The V gene's germline CDR1 is LNHDA and CDR2 SQIVND (reference sequence). CDR3 length: 12 amino acids.

The chain uses TRBV7-9 and TRBJ1-1, with unresolved D. The CDR3 spans 13 residues. The V and J ends lost 5 bases and 5 bases respectively, with 12 bases between them. Germline V gene data show CDR1 as SEHNR and CDR2 as FQNEAQ (reference sequence). Written as DNA, the CDR3 is TGTGCCAGCAGCCGGGAAGGGTTTACTGAAGCTTTCTTT. This gives the protein CASSREGFTEAFF.

The chain is built from TRBV7-2 and TRBJ2-1, with a possible D match to TRBD1 (5 bases). Germline V lookup: CDR1 SGHTA, CDR2 FQGNSA. The CDR3 is 15 amino acids. The germline V and J ends were trimmed by 5 bases and 4 bases, with 15 bases remaining between them. CDR3 in amino acids: CASSPQGRRYNEQFF. In nucleotides, the CDR3 is TGTGCCAGCAGCCCGCAGGGTAGGCGATACAATGAGCAGTTCTTC.

In DNA form, the CDR3 reads TGTGCCAGCAGCTTAGACCCCCAACAGATTGGCTACACCTTC. Residues: CASSLDPQQIGYTF. The rearrangement links TRBV11-2 to TRBJ1-2, with no clear D. The CDR3 length is 14 residues. CDR1 is SGHAT and CDR2 is FQNNGV in the germline V gene. V lost 0 bases and J lost 7, with 12 bases in between.

This clone has a single count. The chain employs TRBV7-8 and TRBJ2-5, with 8 bases lining up with TRBD1. The V and J ends lost 4 bases and 1 base, in that order; junction bases with no gene match: 2. CDR3 length: 14 residues. Germline loops: CDR1 SGHVS, CDR2 FQNEAQ. CDR3 amino acids: CASSWTGTQETQYF. The CDR3 DNA sequence: TGTGCCAGCAGCTGGACAGGGACCCAAGAGACCCAGTACTTC.

V gene TRBV9 combines with J gene TRBJ1-6, with 7 bases aligning to TRBD1. Germline V gene lookup returns CDR1 SGDLS and CDR2 YYNGEE. The CDR3 length is 16 residues. With 4 bases clipped from V and 2 bases from J, the junction kept 6 bases outside the gene matches. The DNA of the CDR3 is TGTGCCAGCAGCCCACGGACAGGAGCCTATAATTCACCCCTCCACTTT. Translating gives CASSPRTGAYNSPLHF.

The table lists this clone with a count of one. CDR3 DNA: TGTGCCAGCAGTTTTAGCCTCGGGGGTGAAGGCTACACCTTC. Amino acids: CASSFSLGGEGYTF. The rearrangement uses TRBV28 and TRBJ1-2; a weak D match, TRBD1 (5 bases). Trimming pared 3 bases from V and 8 bases from J, leaving 16 bases between. CDR1 is MDHEN and CDR2 is SYDVKM in the germline V gene. The CDR3 has 14 residues.

V usage is TRBV5-6 and J usage is TRBJ1-2, with a tentative D call TRBD1 (5 bases). Per the germline V gene, CDR1 is SGHDT and CDR2 is YYEEEE. Trimming took 4 bases from V and 1 from J, leaving 8 bases between them. This CDR3 region has 13 residues. CDR3: CASSPGLNYGYTF. In DNA form, the CDR3 reads TGTGCCAGCAGCCCGGGACTTAACTATGGCTACACCTTC.

V usage is TRBV19 and J usage is TRBJ2-1, with 9 bases fitting TRBD2. The CDR3 sequence is 13 residues long. J gave up 7 bases and V 4 bases, and 2 bases lay outside the gene matches. The germline V gene encodes CDR1 LNHDA and CDR2 SQIVND (reference sequence). The CDR3 nucleotides are TGTGCCAGTAGTACTAGCGGGGAAAATGAGCAGTTCTTC. It translates to CASSTSGENEQFF.

The CDR3, as DNA: TGTGCCAGCAGCCACCCGGGGAGAGTAACAGATACGCAGTATTTT. Its protein is CASSHPGRVTDTQYF. The rearrangement links TRBV6-2 or TRBV6-3 to TRBJ2-3, with D tentatively TRBD2 (5 bases). Trimming shortened V by 6 bases and J by 3 bases, and 16 bases separated the two germline ends. The germline V gene has CDR1 MNHEY and CDR2 SVGEGT. There are 15 residues in the CDR3.

V usage is TRBV6-2 or TRBV6-3 and J usage is TRBJ1-2; D not resolved. Germline assignment: CDR1 MNHEY and CDR2 SVGEGT. The CDR3 length is 13 residues. The ends were cut back, 5 bases at V and 6 bases at J, with 13 bases in the middle. The CDR3 region is CASSQGRQDGYTF. The CDR3 DNA reads TGTGCCAGCAGTCAAGGGAGGCAGGATGGCTACACCTTC.

The chain combines TRBV11-3 with TRBJ2-1; the match to TRBD1 covers 7 bases. CDR1 is SGHNT, CDR2 YENEEA, per germline. The length of the CDR3 is 15 residues. Trimming at V came to 1 base and at J to 9 bases, leaving 9 bases not matched to a gene. Written as DNA, the CDR3 is TGTGCCAGCAGCTTAGGGGATACAGGGGCCGGTGAGCAGTTCTTC. Translating gives CASSLGDTGAGEQFF.

V and J are TRBV6-6 and TRBJ2-7; D possibly corresponds to TRBD2 (6 bases). Deletions cut 6 bases from V and 4 bases from J, with 7 bases between. The CDR3 spans 11 residues. Per the germline V gene, CDR1 is MNHNY and CDR2 is SVGAGI (reference sequence). CDR3 nucleotides: TGTGCCAGCAGCGGAGGGTACGAGCAGTACTTC. The encoded protein is CASSGGYEQYF.

This clone was seen more than once but under ten times. The J gene is TRBJ2-1, the V gene TRBV11-2; D may be TRBD1 (5 bases). This CDR3 has 15 residues. Germline V CDR1 and CDR2: SGHAT, FQNNGV. The germline V and J ends were trimmed by 6 bases and 1 base, with 13 bases remaining between them. CDR3 DNA sequence: TGTGCCAGCAGTACCTTAAGGGGATCCTACAATGAGCAGTTCTTC. It translates to CASSTLRGSYNEQFF.

The chain couples TRBV28 to TRBJ1-5; D remains unclear. Trimming left V 5 bases short and J 11 bases short, with 19 bases between. CDR1 and CDR2 from the germline V gene are MDHEN and SYDVKM. CDR3 length equals 14 residues. For the CDR3, the DNA is TGTGCCAGCAGTGTGGTCCCGGGGAGTGGGGCCCAGCATTTT. Encoded protein: CASSVVPGSGAQHF.

This clone was counted ten times or more. The chain recombines TRBV5-8 with TRBJ1-6; tentatively, D is TRBD1 (5 bases). Per germline, CDR1 SGHTS and CDR2 YDEGEE. This CDR3 region has 15 residues. Trimming removed 0 bases from V and 10 bases from J, with 14 bases in between. The CDR3 reads CASSLGDLSNSPLHF. CDR3 nucleotides: TGTGCCAGCAGCTTGGGGGACTTGTCCAACTCACCCCTCCACTTT. The whole variable domain, filled in from reference TRBV5-8 and TRBJ1-6, reads EAGVTQSPTHLIKTRGQQATLRCSPISGHTSVYWYQQALGLGLQFLLWYDEGEERNRGNFPPRFSGRQFPNYSSELNVNALELEDSALYLCASSLGDLSNSPLHFGNGTRLTVT.

The chain joins TRBV11-2 to TRBJ1-1; D remains ambiguous. Deletions cut 5 bases from V and 5 bases from J, with 9 bases between. From germline, CDR1 is SGHAT and CDR2 FQNNGV. This CDR3 is built from 12 residues. Written as DNA, the CDR3 is TGTGCCAGCAGCCAGCGGGAAACTGAAGCTTTCTTT. This sequence encodes CASSQRETEAFF. Full variable domain (outside the CDR3, taken from reference TRBV11-2 and TRBJ1-1): EAGVAQSPRYKIIEKRQSVAFWCNPISGHATLYWYQQILGQGPKLLIQFQNNGVVDDSQLPKDRFSAERLKGVDSTLKIQPAKLEDSAVYLCASSQRETEAFFGQGTRLTVV.

This sequence joins TRBV4-1 and TRBJ1-5, with D possibly matching TRBD1 (6 bases). Germline lookup yields CDR1 MGHRA and CDR2 YSYEKL. This CDR3 contains 15 residues. Trimming removed 0 bases from V and 1 base from J, with 7 bases in between. The CDR3 bases are TGCGCCAGCAGCCAAGATAGGGGGAGCAATCAGCCCCAGCATTTT. As protein: CASSQDRGSNQPQHF.

In DNA form, the CDR3 reads TGTGCCAGTGCCCACGGGACAGGGGAGAAAGAGACCCAGTACTTC. This gives the protein CASAHGTGEKETQYF. The genes are TRBV19 and TRBJ2-5; TRBD1 agrees at 10 bases. The CDR3 has 15 amino acids. Germline V gives CDR1 LNHDA, CDR2 SQIVND (reference sequence). Losses at the gene ends were 8 bases for V and 3 bases for J; bases not matched to a gene: 9.

This clone was counted only a few times. The chain combines TRBV5-6 with TRBJ2-5; 14 bases line up with TRBD2. V shed 4 bases and J 4 bases; nucleotides not matched to a gene: 3. The CDR3 totals 15 residues. Germline CDR1 is SGHDT and CDR2 is YYEEEE. DNA of the CDR3: TGTGCCAGCAGCGGGACTAGCGGGAGCGTAGAGACCCAGTACTTC. Translated: CASSGTSGSVETQYF. Complete variable domain (other parts from reference TRBV5-6 and TRBJ2-5): DAGVTQSPTHLIKTRGQQVTLRCSPKSGHDTVSWYQQALGQGPQFIFQYYEEEERQRGNFPDRFSGHQFPNYSSELNVNALLLGDSALYLCASSGTSGSVETQYFGPGTRLLVL.

V is TRBV28 and J is TRBJ1-2; D uncertain. V gave up 4 bases and J gave up 8 bases, with 11 bases separating them. This CDR3 has 12 residues. CDR1 is MDHEN, CDR2 SYDVKM, per germline. Written as DNA, the CDR3 is TGTGCCAGCAGTTCCGGCGGGGAAGGCTACACCTTC. It yields the protein CASSSGGEGYTF.

This chain links TRBV30 with TRBJ1-2, with D perhaps matching TRBD1 (6 bases). CDR3 length: 13 amino acids. Germline lookup yields CDR1 GTSNPN and CDR2 SVGIG (reference sequence). Trimming pared 7 bases from V and 5 bases from J, leaving 17 bases between. The CDR3 bases are TGTGCCTTTACACCGGACAGCCAATATGGCTACACCTTC. Its translation is CAFTPDSQYGYTF.

This clone has just a few counts. The rearrangement links TRBV27 to TRBJ2-7; D might be TRBD2 (5 bases). V was clipped by 10 bases and J by 0 bases, with 19 bases between them. This CDR3 has 15 amino acids. Per germline, CDR1 MNHEY and CDR2 SMNVEV (reference sequence). The CDR3 region has the DNA TGTGCCACCGGACGGGTGCGGGTGAACTCCTACGAGCAGTACTTC. Protein product: CATGRVRVNSYEQYF.

CDR3 nucleotides: TGCGCCAGCAGCTTGGTACGGACCGCGGGATCCTACGAGCAGTACTTC. Its protein product is CASSLVRTAGSYEQYF. The chain combines TRBV5-1 with TRBJ2-7, with D possibly matching TRBD2 (6 bases). CDR1 and CDR2 from the germline V gene are SGHRS and YFSETQ. The V end was cut by 0 bases, the J end by 1 base, with 14 bases between. This CDR3 has 16 residues.

This chain connects TRBV6-2 or TRBV6-3 to TRBJ2-7, with TRBD2 identical over 12 bases. After removal of 5 bases from V and 2 bases from J, the junction contained 4 bases not matched to a gene. Germline V gives CDR1 MNHEY, CDR2 SVGEGT. The CDR3 loop spans 15 amino acids. CDR3 amino acids: CASSDLAGGPYEQYF. CDR3 DNA sequence: TGTGCCAGCAGTGACCTAGCGGGAGGGCCCTACGAGCAGTACTTC.